Each of the 27 T cell receptor beta chains below was sequenced from the same sample in a study of T cells after somatic rescue of genetic block. Libraries were prepared by immunoSEQ multiplex PCR; TCRdb keeps only in-frame clonotypes and omits some of them. This table has 80,000 to 100,000 clones, around 90% appearing once. Sequenced material: peripheral blood mononuclear cells (PBMCs). The source of these receptors is a woman aged 18-30 years.

This rearrangement joins TRBV6-5 to TRBJ2-2; D gene unclear. CDR1 is MNHEY and CDR2 is SVGAGI in the germline V gene. The CDR3 has 13 amino acids. V lost 7 bases, J lost 4 bases, and 10 bases lay in between. DNA for the CDR3: TGTGCCAGCATCGCTTTGCGCACCGGGGAGCTGTTTTTT. This codes for CASIALRTGELFF.

The table lists this clone with a count of one. The chain employs TRBV9 and TRBJ1-4; D perhaps matches TRBD1 (5 bases). Trimming removed 4 bases at V and 4 bases at J, with 11 bases between. In germline, CDR1 is SGDLS, CDR2 YYNGEE. The CDR3 runs to 14 residues. The CDR3: CASSQGVHNEKLFF. CDR3 in DNA: TGTGCCAGCAGCCAGGGCGTCCATAATGAAAAACTGTTTTTT.

This sequence joins TRBV5-1 and TRBJ2-2; D is undetermined. The CDR3 totals 14 residues. V was pared by 2 bases and J by 2 bases, with 7 bases between. The germline gives CDR1 SGHRS, CDR2 YFSETQ. DNA for the CDR3: TGCGCCAGCAGCTTAACAGTTAACACCGGGGAGCTGTTTTTT. This encodes CASSLTVNTGELFF.

The chain joins TRBV5-4 to TRBJ2-5; weak D call: TRBD1 (6 bases). Germline V gene lookup returns CDR1 SGHNT and CDR2 YYREEE (reference sequence). CDR3 size: 15 residues. V was trimmed by 4 bases and J by 2 bases, leaving 15 bases between them. The CDR3 nucleotides read TGTGCCAGCAGCCCCCCCGGACAGCTACAAGAGACCCAGTACTTC. Translating gives CASSPPGQLQETQYF.

The chain links TRBV18 to TRBJ2-7; possible D gene TRBD2, 7 bases. The germline V gene encodes CDR1 KGHSH and CDR2 LQKENI. The CDR3 spans 17 residues. V gave up 0 bases and J gave up 5 bases, with 20 bases separating them. The CDR3 loop reads CASSPPSARGAQHEQYF. In nucleotides, the CDR3 is TGTGCCAGCTCACCACCGTCAGCCCGGGGGGCGCAGCACGAGCAGTACTTC.

This chain connects TRBV9 to TRBJ2-3; 9 bases match TRBD1. Germline V lookup: CDR1 SGDLS, CDR2 YYNGEE. Losses at the gene ends were 4 bases for V and 1 base for J; bases not matched to a gene: 10. The CDR3 has 17 amino acids. CDR3 residues: CASSPRTGEFGTDTQYF. CDR3 nucleotide sequence: TGTGCCAGCAGCCCACGGACAGGGGAGTTCGGCACAGATACGCAGTATTTT.

The CDR3 nucleotides read TGTGCCAGCAGCTTACCGGGATTCCAAGAGACCCAGTACTTC. Its protein is CASSLPGFQETQYF. The chain is built from TRBV7-9 and TRBJ2-5, with a weak D call TRBD2 (5 bases). Germline V gene sequence: CDR1 SEHNR, CDR2 FQNEAQ (reference sequence). CDR3 length equals 14 residues. With 2 bases removed from V and 1 base from J, the gap between germline ends came to 8 bases.

The chain joins TRBV27 to TRBJ1-2, with unresolved D. The CDR3 contains 17 residues. Trimming took 5 bases from V and 1 from J, leaving 20 bases between them. Germline V gene data show CDR1 as MNHEY and CDR2 as SMNVEV (reference sequence). The CDR3 DNA follows: TGTGCCAGCAGTGGAGGCCCCGGTGGGCCGGATAACTATGGCTACACCTTC. Protein sequence: CASSGGPGGPDNYGYTF.

The CDR3, as DNA: TGTGCCAGCAGCTTGGCTAGCGGGACAATCTACGAGCAGTACTTC. Encoded protein: CASSLASGTIYEQYF. V usage is TRBV5-8 and J usage is TRBJ2-7, with 9 positions matching TRBD2. The germline V gene has CDR1 SGHTS and CDR2 YDEGEE. This CDR3 contains 15 residues. J lost 3 bases, V lost 0 bases, and 4 bases had no gene match.

The chain couples TRBV6-6 to TRBJ2-1, with TRBD2 matching over 10 bases. CDR1 and CDR2 (germline): MNHNY, SVGAGI (reference sequence). The V segment lost 2 bases and the J segment 9 bases; nucleotides outside the gene matches: 1. This CDR3 contains 13 residues. This chain's CDR3 is CASSYRTSGEQFF. The CDR3 bases are TGTGCCAGCAGTTACCGGACTAGCGGTGAGCAGTTCTTC.

The chain links TRBV10-3 to TRBJ2-7, with D tentatively TRBD1 (7 bases). The CDR3 spans 13 residues. Trimming pared 6 bases from V and 5 bases from J, leaving 14 bases between. Germline loops: CDR1 ENHRY, CDR2 SYGVKD. The CDR3 loop is CAISGGTADEQYF. The DNA of the CDR3 is TGTGCCATCAGCGGCGGGACAGCCGACGAGCAGTACTTC.

The sample holds one count of this clone. The V call is TRBV19, the J call TRBJ2-1; the match to TRBD2 covers 8 bases. The CDR3 totals 14 residues. The ends lost 4 bases at V and 8 bases at J; junction bases unmatched: 7. CDR1 and CDR2 (germline): LNHDA, SQIVND (reference sequence). CDR3 loop: CASSKSGRVDEQFF. The CDR3 DNA follows: TGTGCCAGTAGTAAGAGCGGGAGAGTCGATGAGCAGTTCTTC. Combining the CDR3 with reference TRBV19 and TRBJ2-1 gives the whole variable domain DGGITQSPKYLFRKEGQNVTLSCEQNLNHDAMYWYRQDPGQGLRLIYYSQIVNDFQKGDIAEGYSVSREKKESFPLTVTSAQKNPTAFYLCASSKSGRVDEQFFGPGTRLTVL.

The rearrangement uses TRBV6-5 and TRBJ2-1, with 9 bases fitting TRBD2. The CDR3 runs 15 residues. Trimming at V came to 7 bases and at J to 7 bases, leaving 11 bases not matched to a gene. Germline CDR1 reads MNHEY; CDR2 reads SVGAGI. CDR3 sequence reads: CASTKRGTSSNEQFF. The DNA for the CDR3 is TGTGCCAGCACCAAGAGGGGGACTAGCTCGAATGAGCAGTTCTTC.

The chain joins TRBV28 to TRBJ1-2, with D unresolved. Germline assignment: CDR1 MDHEN and CDR2 SYDVKM. The V end lost 4 bases, the J end lost 4 bases, and 4 bases lay between the germline ends. The CDR3 runs to 11 residues. The CDR3 nucleotides are TGTGCCAGCAGTTATAGCTATGGCTACACCTTC. Residues: CASSYSYGYTF.

The CDR3 protein is CASSIVGTGANVLTF. The CDR3 DNA is TGTGCCAGTAGTATAGTAGGGACGGGGGCCAACGTCCTGACTTTC. The chain uses TRBV19 and TRBJ2-6; D could derive from TRBD1 or TRBD2 (5 bases each). CDR1 is LNHDA, CDR2 SQIVND, per germline (reference sequence). There are 15 residues in the CDR3. V was trimmed by 1 base and J by 4 bases, leaving 8 bases between them.

The chain is built from TRBV27 and TRBJ2-6, with D perhaps matching TRBD2 (5 bases). Germline V gene data show CDR1 as MNHEY and CDR2 as SMNVEV (reference sequence). The ends were cut back, 5 bases at V and 2 bases at J, with 19 bases in the middle. The CDR3 has 18 residues. The CDR3 DNA reads as TGTGCCAGCAGTCTAATCAGGCTAGCTGCCCCTGGGGCCAACGTCCTGACTTTC. It specifies CASSLIRLAAPGANVLTF.

V usage is TRBV28 and J usage is TRBJ2-3; the D gene is possibly TRBD1 (6 bases). Germline CDR1 and CDR2: MDHEN and SYDVKM. The CDR3 has 15 amino acids. Trimming pared 5 bases from V and 2 bases from J, leaving 14 bases between. CDR3 nucleotides: TGTGCCAGCAGTACGGGACAACGCGACACAGATACGCAGTATTTT. As protein: CASSTGQRDTDTQYF.

This chain links TRBV7-8 with TRBJ1-2, with a tentative D call TRBD1 (6 bases). Germline loops: CDR1 SGHVS, CDR2 FQNEAQ. The V end lost 4 bases, the J end lost 2 bases, and 8 bases lay between the germline ends. The CDR3 has 13 residues. CDR3: CASSSGQNYGYTF. The CDR3 coding sequence is TGTGCCAGCAGCTCAGGACAGAACTATGGCTACACCTTC.

This clone is a singleton in its sample. The junction shows a germline mismatch at one end, possibly a read error. CDR3 in DNA: TGTGCTAGCAGCTTAGCTGGACTAGCACTGAACACCGGGGAGCTGTTTTTT. This codes for CASSLAGLALNTGELFF. V gene TRBV7-7 combines with J gene TRBJ2-2; 8 bases agree with TRBD2. This CDR3 has 17 amino acids. The germline V gene has CDR1 SSHAT and CDR2 FNYEAQ (reference sequence).

The genes are TRBV18 and TRBJ2-3, with a possible D match to TRBD1 (6 bases). Per germline, CDR1 KGHSH and CDR2 LQKENI. Between the trimmed V and J ends, which lost 2 bases and 1 base, there was a span of 10 bases. CDR3 size: 15 residues. The CDR3 loop reads CASSPDRIGTDTQYF. In DNA form, the CDR3 reads TGTGCCAGCTCACCAGACAGGATAGGCACAGATACGCAGTATTTT.

This sequence joins TRBV7-8 and TRBJ1-1; TRBD1 is a possible D gene (5 bases). This CDR3 is 15 amino acids long. The germline V gene encodes CDR1 SGHVS and CDR2 FQNEAQ. The germline V and J ends were trimmed by 5 bases and 4 bases, with 17 bases remaining between them. As DNA, the CDR3 is TGTGCCAGCAGCCCCTTTCTGGGGGGAAGCACTGAAGCTTTCTTT. Translating gives CASSPFLGGSTEAFF.

The rearrangement joins TRBV6-5 to TRBJ2-3; D gene unclear. The CDR3 has 15 amino acids. V was pared by 4 bases and J by 2 bases, with 13 bases between. CDR1 is MNHEY and CDR2 is SVGAGI in the germline V gene. The CDR3 DNA reads as TGTGCCAGCAGTTTTGCAGCCCGACTCACAGATACGCAGTATTTT. Its translation is CASSFAARLTDTQYF.

The chain joins TRBV6-5 to TRBJ1-1; tentatively, D is TRBD1 (5 bases). From germline, CDR1 is MNHEY and CDR2 SVGAGI. The V end lost 4 bases, the J end lost 1 base, and 10 bases lay between the germline ends. The CDR3 contains 14 residues. The CDR3 loop is CASSSPGRNTEAFF. In DNA, the CDR3 is TGTGCCAGCAGTTCCCCGGGACGGAACACTGAAGCTTTCTTT.

CDR3 protein: CASSELGTATAFF. CDR3 in DNA: TGTGCCAGCAGTGAATTAGGGACGGCCACGGCTTTCTTT. The chain joins TRBV25-1 to TRBJ1-1; D might be TRBD1 (5 bases). Germline CDR1 is MGHDK and CDR2 is SYGVNS. Trimming pared 1 base from V and 11 bases from J, leaving 14 bases between. The CDR3 has 13 residues.

The chain is built from TRBV10-3 and TRBJ2-6; no reliable D call. The V gene's germline CDR1 is ENHRY and CDR2 SYGVKD. The CDR3 is 13 amino acids. V was clipped by 2 bases and J by 2 bases, with 1 base between them. CDR3 loop: CAISETGANVLTF. The CDR3 DNA reads as TGTGCCATCAGTGAGACTGGGGCCAACGTCCTGACTTTC.

V gene TRBV27 combines with J gene TRBJ1-1; D might be TRBD1 (6 bases). Per germline, CDR1 MNHEY and CDR2 SMNVEV (reference sequence). The CDR3 sequence is 15 residues long. Deletions cut 4 bases from V and 1 base from J, with 13 bases between. The CDR3 DNA is TGTGCCAGCAGTTCGGTCTCGACAGGGAACACTGAAGCTTTCTTT. Amino acid sequence: CASSSVSTGNTEAFF.

This chain uses TRBV19 with TRBJ2-1; 8 bases are shared with TRBD2. Unmatched junction bases numbered 8, after V lost 3 bases and J lost 1 base. Germline V lookup: CDR1 LNHDA, CDR2 SQIVND (reference sequence). This CDR3 comprises 17 residues. CDR3 bases: TGTGCCAGTAGTATGTCTAGCGGGCAGGGGTCCTACAATGAGCAGTTCTTC. Translation gives CASSMSSGQGSYNEQFF.